This record covers a single TCR beta chain. Healthy Caucasians, and only they, were the donors. Germline loops: CDR1 DFQATT, CDR2 SNEGSKA (reference sequence). This CDR3 comprises 20 residues. V lost 1 base to trimming and J lost 3 bases; unmatched junction nucleotides: 20. This record belongs to a study of identical twins. TCRdb redid the calling of the 5' RACE reads with MiXCR, one entry per CDR3 protein. The table has fewer than 900,000 distinct CDR3 sequences, 15% to 20% seen once. These data are also associated with another study on T cells expressing NK-cell markers. That source reports: Among several donors, these clonotypes also ranked first in the CD3+CD56-NKG2C+ fraction.

The chain joins TRBV20-1 to TRBJ2-3; 9 positions agree with TRBD2. The sequencing sample was made of PBMCs. This clonotype originated in a young woman in good health. The CDR3 loop reads CSARAQGRLIPSGTTDTQYF. DNA for the CDR3: TGCAGTGCTAGAGCTCAGGGGCGTCTAATCCCTAGCGGGACGACAGATACGCAGTATTTT.